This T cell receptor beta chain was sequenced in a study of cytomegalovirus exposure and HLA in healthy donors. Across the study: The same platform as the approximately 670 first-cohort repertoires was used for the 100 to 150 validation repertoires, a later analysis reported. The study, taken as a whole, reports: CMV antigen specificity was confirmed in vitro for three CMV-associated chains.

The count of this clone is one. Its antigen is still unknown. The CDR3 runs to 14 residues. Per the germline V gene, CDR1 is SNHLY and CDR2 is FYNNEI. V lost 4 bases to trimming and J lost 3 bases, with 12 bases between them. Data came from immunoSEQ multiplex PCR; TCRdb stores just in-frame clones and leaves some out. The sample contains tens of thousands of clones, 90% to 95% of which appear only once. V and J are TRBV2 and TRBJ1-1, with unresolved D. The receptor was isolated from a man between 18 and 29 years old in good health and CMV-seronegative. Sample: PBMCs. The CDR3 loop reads CASSVSPRYTEAFF. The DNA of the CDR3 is TGTGCCAGCAGTGTTTCCCCCAGGTACACTGAAGCTTTCTTT.